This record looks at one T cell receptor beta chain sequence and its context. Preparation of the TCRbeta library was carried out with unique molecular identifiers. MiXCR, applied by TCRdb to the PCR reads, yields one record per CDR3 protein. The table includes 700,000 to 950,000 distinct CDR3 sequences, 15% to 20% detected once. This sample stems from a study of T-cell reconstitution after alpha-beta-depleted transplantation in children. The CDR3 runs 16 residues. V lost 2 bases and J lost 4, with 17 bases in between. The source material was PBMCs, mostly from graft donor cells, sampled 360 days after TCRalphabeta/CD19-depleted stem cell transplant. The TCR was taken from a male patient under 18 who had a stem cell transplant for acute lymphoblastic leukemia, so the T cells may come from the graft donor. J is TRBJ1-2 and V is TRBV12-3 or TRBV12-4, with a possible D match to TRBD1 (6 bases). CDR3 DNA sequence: TGTGCCAGCAGTTTAAGGCACAGGGATGGCGGCTATGGCTACACCTTC. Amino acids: CASSLRHRDGGYGYTF.